This T cell receptor (beta chain) is from a study of OX40 agonist ivuxolimab in advanced cancers. Sequencing was performed with immunoSEQ multiplex PCR; in TCRdb, only in-frame clones are kept and a portion is missing. The table shows about 55,000 clones, with 88% occurring only once. Germline CDR1 SGHTA, CDR2 FQGNSA. This CDR3 contains 13 residues. The V call is TRBV7-2, the J call TRBJ2-5; 7 bases align to TRBD2. The J call may be in error: the DNA end matches TRBJ2-7 better. Sequenced here: CD4+ or CD8+ T cells sorted from blood, sampled in a trial of the OX40 agonist ivuxolimab. The receptor's source is an adult with an advanced solid tumor such as melanoma, head and neck, liver or kidney cancer. The CDR3 nucleotides read TGTGCCAGCAGCTCGGGACTACACTACGAGCAGTACTTC. It translates to CASSSGLHYEQYF.